This T cell receptor beta chain was identified in a study of T cell responses to AZD1222 COVID-19 vaccine. Study findings and constraints: Only 5 or 6 individuals given AZD1222 were seropositive at baseline. Only after the peak T cell response were repertoires sampled. The sample set comprised mostly white British donors with more females, and clonal diversity was possibly underestimated. Dominant CD4 TCR responses targeted spike regions 160-218 and 743-854.

Points on this clone: Its specificity is unknown.

Method: immunoSEQ multiplex PCR; TCRdb's copy keeps in-frame clones and lacks some. The sample records 100,000 or so clones, roughly 84% being singletons. This CDR3 is 15 amino acids long. Germline V CDR1 and CDR2: LNHDA, SQIVND (reference sequence). The J segment lost 7 bases and the V segment lost 5 bases, leaving 6 bases of the junction unmatched. The chain joins TRBV19 to TRBJ1-6; TRBD1 agrees at 9 bases. This sequence originates from an adult in good health. The sample in question was peripheral blood, obtained on day 0 of AZD1222 vaccination. Here the CDR3 reads CASSQGGTGNSPLHF. CDR3 in DNA: TGTGCCAGTAGTCAAGGCGGGACAGGGAATTCACCCCTCCACTTT.